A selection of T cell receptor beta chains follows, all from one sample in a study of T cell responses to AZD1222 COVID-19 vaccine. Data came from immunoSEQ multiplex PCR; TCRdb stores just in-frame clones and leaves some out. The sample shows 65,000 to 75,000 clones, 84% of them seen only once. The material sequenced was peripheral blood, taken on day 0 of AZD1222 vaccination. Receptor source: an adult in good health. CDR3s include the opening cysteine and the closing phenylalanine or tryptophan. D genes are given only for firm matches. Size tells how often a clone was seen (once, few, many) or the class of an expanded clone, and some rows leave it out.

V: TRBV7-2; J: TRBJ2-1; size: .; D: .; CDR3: CASSPGASRASSYNEQFF; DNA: TGTGCCAGCAGCCCTGGAGCTTCGCGGGCTAGCTCCTACAATGAGCAGTTCTTC
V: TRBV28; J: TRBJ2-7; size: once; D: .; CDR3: CASSSQTGAYEQYF; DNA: TGTGCCAGCAGTTCCCAGACTGGGGCCTACGAGCAGTACTTC
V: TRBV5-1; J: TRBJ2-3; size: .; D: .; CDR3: CASSSGDYTDTQYF; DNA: TGCGCCAGCAGCTCGGGAGATTACACAGATACGCAGTATTTT
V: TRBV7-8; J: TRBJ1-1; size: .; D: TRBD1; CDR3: CASSLQGYTEAFF; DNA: TGTGCCAGCAGCCTACAGGGGTACACTGAAGCTTTCTTT
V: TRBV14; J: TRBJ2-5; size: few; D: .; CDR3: CASSQARGGETQYF; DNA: TGTGCCAGCAGCCAAGCGAGGGGAGGAGAGACCCAGTACTTC
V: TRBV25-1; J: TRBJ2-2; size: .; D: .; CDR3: CASSVQGTGELFF; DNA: TGTGCCAGCAGTGTTCAGGGGACCGGGGAGCTGTTTTTT
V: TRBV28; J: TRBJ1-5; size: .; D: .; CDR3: CASSFRGSVQPQHF; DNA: TGTGCCAGCAGTTTTAGGGGGTCTGTACAGCCCCAGCATTTT
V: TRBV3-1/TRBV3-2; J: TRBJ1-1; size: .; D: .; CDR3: CASSQADRNTEAFF; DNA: TGTGCCAGCAGCCAAGCTGACAGAAACACTGAAGCTTTCTTT
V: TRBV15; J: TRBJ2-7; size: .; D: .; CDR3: CATSSPGGSRYEQYF; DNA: TGTGCCACCAGCTCCCCCGGGGGTTCAAGGTACGAGCAGTACTTC
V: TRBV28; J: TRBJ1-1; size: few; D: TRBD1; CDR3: CASSSTEGAGLEAFF; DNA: TGTGCCAGCAGTTCGACGGAGGGGGCCGGGCTTGAGGCTTTCTTT
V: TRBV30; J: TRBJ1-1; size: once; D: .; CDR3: CAWSGLNTEAFF; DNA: TGTGCCTGGAGTGGATTGAACACTGAAGCTTTCTTT
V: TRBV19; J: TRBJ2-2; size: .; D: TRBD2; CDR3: CASSLAGGFTGELFF; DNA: TGTGCCAGTAGTTTGGCGGGAGGATTCACCGGGGAGCTGTTTTTT
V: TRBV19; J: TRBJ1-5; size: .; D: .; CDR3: CASTERGGTLQPQHF; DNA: TGTGCCAGTACCGAAAGGGGCGGTACTCTACAGCCCCAGCATTTT
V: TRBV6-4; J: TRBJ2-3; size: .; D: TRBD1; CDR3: CASSDVGGQGAVDTQYF; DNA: TGTGCCAGCAGTGACGTTGGGGGACAGGGGGCCGTAGATACGCAGTATTTT
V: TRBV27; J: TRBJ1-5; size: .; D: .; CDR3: CASSSTGNQPQHF; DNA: TGTGCCAGCAGTTCCACGGGTAACCAGCCCCAGCATTTT
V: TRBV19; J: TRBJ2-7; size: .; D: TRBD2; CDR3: CASSIEASGTPYEQYF; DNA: TGTGCCAGTAGTATAGAGGCTAGCGGGACCCCCTACGAGCAGTACTTC
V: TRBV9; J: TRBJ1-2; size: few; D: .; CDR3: CASSVSDGTVYGYTF; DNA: TGTGCCAGCAGCGTTTCCGACGGAACCGTCTATGGCTACACCTTC
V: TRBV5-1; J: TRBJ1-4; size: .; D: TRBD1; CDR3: CASSLNRGDGNEKLFF; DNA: TGCGCCAGCAGCCTTAACAGGGGAGACGGTAATGAAAAACTGTTTTTT
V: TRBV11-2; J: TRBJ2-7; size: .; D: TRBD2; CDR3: CASSLVSAGVRTSSYEQYF; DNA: TGTGCCAGCAGCTTAGTTTCGGCGGGGGTCCGAACCAGCTCCTACGAGCAGTACTTC
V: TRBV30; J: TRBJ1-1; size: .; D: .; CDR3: CAWSVRGGGNTEAFF; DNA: TGTGCCTGGAGTGTACGGGGCGGGGGAAACACTGAAGCTTTCTTT
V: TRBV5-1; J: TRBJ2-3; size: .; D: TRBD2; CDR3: CASTSRTSGRTDTQYF; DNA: TGCGCCAGCACGTCGCGGACTAGCGGGAGGACAGATACGCAGTATTTT
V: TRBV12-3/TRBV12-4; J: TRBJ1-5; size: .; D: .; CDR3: CASARAVNQPQHF; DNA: TGTGCCAGCGCTAGGGCGGTGAATCAGCCCCAGCATTTT
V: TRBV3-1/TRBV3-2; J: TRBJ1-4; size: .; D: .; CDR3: CASSSMGGPSEKLFF; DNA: TGTGCCAGCAGCAGTATGGGGGGGCCGAGTGAAAAACTGTTTTTT
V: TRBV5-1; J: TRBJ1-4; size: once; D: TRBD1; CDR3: CASSLGTGDTEKLFF; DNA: TGCGCCAGCAGCTTAGGGACAGGGGATACGGAAAAACTGTTTTTT
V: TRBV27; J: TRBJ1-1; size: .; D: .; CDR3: CASMGAGGIVTEAFF; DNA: TGTGCCAGCATGGGGGCCGGGGGGATAGTCACTGAAGCTTTCTTT
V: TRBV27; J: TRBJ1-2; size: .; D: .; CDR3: CASSSGAPGYYGYTF; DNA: TGTGCCAGCAGTTCGGGGGCCCCCGGTTACTATGGCTACACCTTC
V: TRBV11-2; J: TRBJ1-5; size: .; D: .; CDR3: CASSRSDRPGQPQHF; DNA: TGTGCCAGCAGCCGGTCTGACAGGCCGGGGCAGCCCCAGCATTTT
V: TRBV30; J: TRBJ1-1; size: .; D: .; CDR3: CAWTARSNTEAFF; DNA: TGTGCCTGGACGGCACGTTCGAACACTGAAGCTTTCTTT
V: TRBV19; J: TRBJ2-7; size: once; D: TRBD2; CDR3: CASSIRTSSFNTYEQYF; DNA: TGTGCCAGTAGTATCAGGACTAGCAGTTTTAATACCTACGAGCAGTACTTC
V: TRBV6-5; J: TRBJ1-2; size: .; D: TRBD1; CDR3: CASIDRGLYYGYTF; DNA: TGTGCCAGCATCGACAGGGGACTTTACTATGGCTACACCTTC
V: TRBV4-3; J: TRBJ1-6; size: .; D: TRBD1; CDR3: CASSQEGQAHSPLHF; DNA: TGCGCCAGCAGCCAAGAGGGACAGGCCCACTCACCCCTCCACTTT
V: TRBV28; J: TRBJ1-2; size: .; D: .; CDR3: CASTDLLYGYTF; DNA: TGTGCCAGTACGGATCTGTTGTATGGCTACACCTTC